This TCR beta chain comes out of a study of early T cells in non-severe SARS-CoV-2 infection. Using its own MiXCR run on the 5' RACE reads, TCRdb lists one record per CDR3 protein. The top ten clones hold roughly 7% of a sample with approximately 69,000 distinct CDR3 sequences, roughly 10% of them seen once. The table lists this clonotype with many counts. Trimming pared 0 bases from V and 6 bases from J, leaving 16 bases between. In germline, CDR1 is SGHTA, CDR2 FQGNSA. The CDR3 spans 16 residues. This chain connects TRBV7-2 to TRBJ2-3; D is perhaps TRBD1 (5 bases). Sequenced sample: whole blood. The TCR was taken from an adult who was a healthcare worker with PCR-confirmed SARS-CoV-2 infection or an uninfected control (not recorded which). DNA of the CDR3: TGTGCCAGCAGCTTAGCTTCCGGAGTAGGGGCGGATACGCAGTATTTT. Protein sequence: CASSLASGVGADTQYF.